The rows below give T cell receptor beta chains drawn from one sample of a study of shared clonotypes between healthy human individuals. Some clones are missing from TCRdb's copy, which holds only in-frame ones; the method was immunoSEQ multiplex PCR. The sample includes around 1.9 million clones, about 94% of them seen just once. The sample consisted of naive CD8+ T cells from PBMCs. These TCRs come from a young man in good health. Some clones in this sample may be carry-over from other donors' samples. Each CDR3 is given with its conserved first and last residue. D genes are given only for firm matches. Clone sizes are given selectively: once, few, many, or a class where the clone is expanded.

D gene: .; clone size: .; J gene: TRBJ2-3; V gene: TRBV7-9; CDR3 DNA: TGTGCCAGCAGCTTAGGACTTCTCCAGGCAGATACGCAGTATTTT; CDR3 protein: CASSLGLLQADTQYF
D gene: .; clone size: .; J gene: TRBJ2-3; V gene: TRBV5-1; CDR3 DNA: TGCGCCAGCAGCTTCGGCACCCACACAGATACGCAGTATTTT; CDR3 protein: CASSFGTHTDTQYF
D gene: .; clone size: .; J gene: TRBJ2-7; V gene: TRBV30; CDR3 DNA: TGTGCCTGGAGTGTACTGTCTAAGGAGCAGTACTTC; CDR3 protein: CAWSVLSKEQYF
D gene: .; clone size: .; J gene: TRBJ2-2; V gene: TRBV4-3; CDR3 DNA: TGCGCCAGCAGCCCCCGACTGAACACCGGGGAGCTGTTTTTT; CDR3 protein: CASSPRLNTGELFF
D gene: TRBD2; clone size: .; J gene: TRBJ2-7; V gene: TRBV29-1; CDR3 DNA: TGCAGCGTCCTGGGACTAGCTTCCTACGAGCAGTACTTC; CDR3 protein: CSVLGLASYEQYF
D gene: .; clone size: once; J gene: TRBJ2-3; V gene: TRBV11-2; CDR3 DNA: TGTGCCAGCAGCTTAGACAGGGGTAGGGCAGATACGCAGTATTTT; CDR3 protein: CASSLDRGRADTQYF
D gene: .; clone size: .; J gene: TRBJ2-7; V gene: TRBV9; CDR3 DNA: TGTGCCAGCAGCGTGGGGCGTACCTCCTACGAGCAGTACTTC; CDR3 protein: CASSVGRTSYEQYF
D gene: .; clone size: .; J gene: TRBJ1-4; V gene: TRBV27; CDR3 DNA: TGTGCCAGCAGTCCCCCTCTGGAGGGTAATGAAAAACTGTTTTTT; CDR3 protein: CASSPPLEGNEKLFF
D gene: TRBD2; clone size: .; J gene: TRBJ2-1; V gene: TRBV7-9; CDR3 DNA: TGTGCCAGCCGTTTAGCGGGAGCCCCCTACAATGAGCAGTTCTTC; CDR3 protein: CASRLAGAPYNEQFF
D gene: .; clone size: .; J gene: TRBJ2-3; V gene: TRBV9; CDR3 DNA: TGTGCCAGCAGCGCCTCCCGGGTCCTAAGCACAGATACGCAGTATTTT; CDR3 protein: CASSASRVLSTDTQYF
D gene: .; clone size: .; J gene: TRBJ2-1; V gene: TRBV10-2; CDR3 DNA: TGCGCCAGCAGTGAGGTTGAGCAGTTCTTC; CDR3 protein: CASSEVEQFF
D gene: TRBD2; clone size: .; J gene: TRBJ2-7; V gene: TRBV28; CDR3 DNA: TGTGCCAGCAGTTTTTTCTCGGGGGGATACGAGCAGTACTTC; CDR3 protein: CASSFFSGGYEQYF
D gene: TRBD1; clone size: .; J gene: TRBJ2-7; V gene: TRBV9; CDR3 DNA: TGTGCCAGCAGCGAGGACAGGGTGTCCTACGAGCAGTACTTC; CDR3 protein: CASSEDRVSYEQYF
D gene: TRBD1; clone size: once; J gene: TRBJ1-4; V gene: TRBV4-2; CDR3 DNA: TGTGCCAGCAGCCAAGGGACAGGGGGCGATGAAAAACTGTTTTTT; CDR3 protein: CASSQGTGGDEKLFF
D gene: TRBD1; clone size: .; J gene: TRBJ2-7; V gene: TRBV19; CDR3 DNA: TGTGCCAGTAGAACCCGGGACAGTTCCTACGAGCAGTACTTC; CDR3 protein: CASRTRDSSYEQYF
D gene: .; clone size: .; J gene: TRBJ2-5; V gene: TRBV4-1; CDR3 DNA: TGCGCCAGCAGCCCCTTATTGGGGGGTAGGGAGACCCAGTACTTC; CDR3 protein: CASSPLLGGRETQYF
D gene: .; clone size: .; J gene: TRBJ2-7; V gene: TRBV28; CDR3 DNA: TGTGCCGCCCGACTCCGAATCAACTCCTACGAGCAGTACTTC; CDR3 protein: CAARLRINSYEQYF
D gene: TRBD2; clone size: .; J gene: TRBJ2-1; V gene: TRBV7-3; CDR3 DNA: TGTGCCAGCAGCTTAGCCCCTAGCGGGAGGGGGAATGAGCAGTTCTTC; CDR3 protein: CASSLAPSGRGNEQFF
D gene: .; clone size: .; J gene: TRBJ2-7; V gene: TRBV23-1; CDR3 DNA: TGCGCCAGCAGTCAACTCTCCGGGACGGGTAGCTCCTACGAGCAGTACTTC; CDR3 protein: CASSQLSGTGSSYEQYF
D gene: .; clone size: .; J gene: TRBJ1-2; V gene: TRBV2; CDR3 DNA: TGTGCCAGCAGTGAGGCCGGGCAGGCTTCTAACTATGGCTACACCTTC; CDR3 protein: CASSEAGQASNYGYTF